These T cell receptor beta chains were read from a single sample in a study of blood T cell repertoires in COVID-19. The protocol was immunoSEQ multiplex PCR, while the TCRdb copy is restricted to in-frame clones and leaves out a portion. The sample carries roughly 220,000 clones, 70% to 90% recorded once. Sample: PBMCs or T cells enriched from blood (not recorded which). Receptor source: a woman between 50 and 59 years old with acute COVID-19. The CDR3 runs from the conserved cysteine through the conserved F or W. The order of the fields is D gene, clone size, J gene, V gene, CDR3 DNA, CDR3 protein. The D gene is left open where the match is weak. Clone size appears in some rows only: once, few, many, or a class for an expanded clone.

TRBD1,-,TRBJ1-5,TRBV10-3,TGTGCCATCAGTTGGGACAGAAATCAGCCCCAGCATTTT,CAISWDRNQPQHF
TRBD2,-,TRBJ2-1,TRBV14,TGTGCCAGCAGCCCAATCCGACTAGCGGGAAGGAGTGAGCAGTTCTTC,CASSPIRLAGRSEQFF
-,-,TRBJ2-7,TRBV6-5,TGTGCCAGCAGGAAAGGGAGCTCCTACGAGCAGTACTTC,CASRKGSSYEQYF
-,-,TRBJ2-2,TRBV18,TGTGCCAGCTCACCCCCGAGTAGAGGGAGCGCCGGGGAGCTGTTTTTT,CASSPPSRGSAGELFF
-,-,TRBJ2-3,TRBV5-1,TGCGCCAGCAGCTTGTTTTCGGAGGGCGCAGATACGCAGTATTTT,CASSLFSEGADTQYF
-,once,TRBJ1-3,TRBV5-5,TGTGCCAGCAGTCAAGTCGGTAGCCCCATTAGGTCTGGAAACACCATATATTTT,CASSQVGSPIRSGNTIYF
TRBD1,-,TRBJ1-1,TRBV4-1,TGCGCCAGCAGCCAACAAAAGGGGGCGACTGAAGCTTTCTTT,CASSQQKGATEAFF
TRBD2,-,TRBJ2-1,TRBV5-4,TGTGCCAGCAGCGGACCGGGACTAGCGCCTCCCGGGGGAGAGCAGTTCTTC,CASSGPGLAPPGGEQFF
-,once,TRBJ1-4,TRBV19,TGTGCCAGTAGTGCGGTGATGGATAATGAAAAACTGTTTTTT,CASSAVMDNEKLFF
-,once,TRBJ1-1,TRBV12-3/TRBV12-4,TGTGCCAGCAGTTTACCGGGGACTGAAGCTTTCTTT,CASSLPGTEAFF
-,-,TRBJ2-7,TRBV11-1,TGTGCCAGCAGCTTAGTAGTGCCCGGGGGCTACGAGCAGTACTTC,CASSLVVPGGYEQYF
-,-,TRBJ2-5,TRBV3-1/TRBV3-2,TGTGCCAGCAGCCACTCACAGGGCAGGGAGACCCAGTACTTC,CASSHSQGRETQYF
-,-,TRBJ1-1,TRBV5-4,TGTGCCAGCAGCCTAGACAGAGGTATCACTGAAGCTTTCTTT,CASSLDRGITEAFF
-,-,TRBJ2-2,TRBV7-2,TGTGCCAGCAGCAACGAGGGGACTTTTGGCGGGGAGCTGTTTTTT,CASSNEGTFGGELFF
-,once,TRBJ1-2,TRBV4-1,TGCGCCAGCAGCCAAGTCAGGGAAGGAATTTATGGCTACACCTTC,CASSQVREGIYGYTF
-,-,TRBJ1-2,TRBV7-2,TGTGCCAGCAGCTTGGTTTCAGCGGGCTATGGCTACACCTTC,CASSLVSAGYGYTF
-,-,TRBJ1-2,TRBV24-1,TGTGCCACCAGTGATCCCACCAGGGACTCTTTCGGCTACACCTTC,CATSDPTRDSFGYTF